One sample yielded the 23 T cell receptor beta chains listed below, sequenced in a study of CD8+CD57+ T cells in acquired aplastic anemia. Flow cytometry had shown expanded CD8+CD57+ cells in the patients chosen for sequencing. The TCR beta profiling, which covered VDJ combination and CDR3 sequence, was carried out using genomic DNA as the template. TCRdb re-called the reads with MiXCR, one entry per CDR3 protein. The table lists some 200,000 distinct CDR3 sequences, roughly half of them singletons, with about 8.8% in the top ten. Sequencing input: sorted CD4+, CD8+, or CD8+CD57+ T cells (not recorded which) from PBMCs. All receptors derive from a human donor with aplastic anemia.

In regard to this clonotype: Given a much more abundant clone one base away, this may be a read error. CDR3 nucleotides: TGTGCCAGCAGCTTCTATATAGGCGGGAGAGAAAATGAGCGGTTCTTC. Translated, it gives CASSFYIGGRENERFF. The gene calls are TRBV7-3 and TRBJ2-1; 7 bases are shared with TRBD2. CDR1 is SGHTA and CDR2 is FQGTGA in the germline V gene. CDR3 size: 16 residues.

The V gene is TRBV5-1, the J gene TRBJ1-6, with TRBD1 matching over 7 bases. Germline-derived CDR1 and CDR2 are SGHRS and YFSETQ. Germline trimming cut 2 bases from V and 16 bases from J; bases unmatched to any gene: 9. The CDR3 is made up of 13 amino acids. CDR3 in amino acids: CASSLGVGTDLHF. As DNA, the CDR3 is TGCGCCAGCAGCTTAGGAGTAGGGACAGATCTCCACTTT.

The chain is built from TRBV12-3 or TRBV12-4 and TRBJ1-1, with a weak D call TRBD1 (5 bases). V lost 3 bases, J lost 5 bases, and 13 bases lay in between. The CDR3 has 14 amino acids. The CDR3 is CASSFTGAETEAFF. For the CDR3, the DNA is TGTGCCAGCAGTTTTACTGGGGCAGAGACTGAAGCTTTCTTT.

This clonotype was seen ten or more times. The V gene is TRBV5-1, the J gene TRBJ1-1; perhaps TRBD1 as D (5 bases). The CDR3 consists of 14 residues. Germline-derived CDR1 and CDR2 are SGHRS and YFSETQ. V was pared by 0 bases and J by 2 bases, with 8 bases between. CDR3 DNA: TGCGCCAGCAGCTTGGCCAGGGTAAACACTGAAGCTTTCTTT. Translation: CASSLARVNTEAFF.

V and J are TRBV5-1 and TRBJ2-1; no clear D. This CDR3 has 14 residues. Trimming removed 3 bases from V and 5 bases from J, with 12 bases in between. CDR1 and CDR2 (germline): SGHRS, YFSETQ. In DNA form, the CDR3 reads TGCGCCAGCAGCTCGGACCTCTACGACAATGAGCAGTTCTTC. The encoded protein is CASSSDLYDNEQFF. Based on the CDR3 plus reference TRBV5-1 and TRBJ2-1, the full variable domain is KAGVTQTPRYLIKTRGQQVTLSCSPISGHRSVSWYQQTPGQGLQFLFEYFSETQRNKGNFPGRFSGRQFSNSRSEMNVSTLELGDSALYLCASSSDLYDNEQFFGPGTRLTVL.

This rearrangement joins TRBV7-2 to TRBJ2-5; TRBD1 matches 7 bases. The CDR3 totals 13 residues. Per the germline V gene, CDR1 is SGHTA and CDR2 is FQGNSA. The junction had 5 bases not matched to a gene; V was cut back by 5 bases and J by 5 bases. CDR3 region: CASSQGVVETQYF. Written as DNA, the CDR3 is TGTGCCAGCAGCCAGGGGGTGGTTGAGACCCAGTACTTC.

This clonotype was seen a handful of times. The chain recombines TRBV12-3 or TRBV12-4 with TRBJ2-5; D ambiguous. The CDR3 runs to 13 residues. Deletions cut 6 bases from V and 5 bases from J, with 13 bases between. This CDR3 is CASSPLSGETQYF. In nucleotides, the CDR3 is TGTGCCAGCAGCCCACTGTCTGGGGAGACCCAGTACTTC.

The chain carries TRBV24-1 and TRBJ2-4, with D possibly being TRBD2 (5 bases). Trimming removed 9 bases from V and 0 bases from J, with 26 bases in between. The CDR3 consists of 19 residues. The germline V gene has CDR1 KGHDR and CDR2 SFDVKD. CDR3 nucleotides: TGTGCCACCCACGACCCTCGGGAACACTTCCGTAAAGCCAAAAACATTCAGTACTTC. Protein product: CATHDPREHFRKAKNIQYF.

The rearrangement joins TRBV7-9 to TRBJ2-7; D unclear. This CDR3 has 11 amino acids. The V and J ends lost 5 bases and 7 bases respectively, with 9 bases between them. CDR1 and CDR2 from the germline V gene are SEHNR and FQNEAQ (reference sequence). The chain's CDR3 is CASSPFNEQYF. CDR3 bases: TGTGCCAGCAGCCCCTTCAATGAGCAGTACTTC.

Many counts were recorded for this clonotype. The chain employs TRBV20-1 and TRBJ2-1; no firm D call. V was clipped by 6 bases and J by 9 bases, with 24 bases between them. The CDR3 runs to 15 residues. The germline CDR1 and CDR2 sequences are DFQATT and SNEGSKA (reference sequence). The CDR3 protein is CSAASRAAPWGEQFF. The CDR3 DNA reads as TGCAGTGCCGCATCCCGGGCGGCGCCGTGGGGTGAGCAGTTCTTC.

This clonotype was picked up many times. The J gene is TRBJ2-1, the V gene TRBV5-1, with 9 bases lining up with TRBD1. CDR3 length equals 15 residues. Unmatched junction bases numbered 5, after V lost 2 bases and J lost 5 bases. Per the germline V gene, CDR1 is SGHRS and CDR2 is YFSETQ. CDR3 nucleotides: TGCGCCAGCAGCTTCGGGGACAGGGACGACAATGAGCAGTTCTTC. Its protein product is CASSFGDRDDNEQFF.

The rearrangement uses TRBV5-1 and TRBJ1-1, with D uncertain. CDR3 length: 13 amino acids. The germline V gene has CDR1 SGHRS and CDR2 YFSETQ. V shed 2 bases and J shed 2 bases, with 7 bases lying between them. Here the CDR3 DNA reads TGCGCCAGCAGCTTTCAAGCTAACACTGAAGCTTTCTTT. Its protein product is CASSFQANTEAFF.

The rearrangement joins TRBV19 to TRBJ1-1, with 9 positions matching TRBD1. The V gene's germline CDR1 is LNHDA and CDR2 SQIVND (reference sequence). CDR3 length: 16 residues. The V and J ends lost 8 bases and 1 base, in that order; junction bases with no gene match: 11. The CDR3 DNA is TGTGCCAGTGGTCCTCCCCCGGGACAGGGGAACACTGAAGCTTTCTTT. This translates into CASGPPPGQGNTEAFF. The variable domain in full, with the rest retrieved from reference TRBV19 and TRBJ1-1, is DGGITQSPKYLFRKEGQNVTLSCEQNLNHDAMYWYRQDPGQGLRLIYYSQIVNDFQKGDIAEGYSVSREKKESFPLTVTSAQKNPTAFYLCASGPPPGQGNTEAFFGQGTRLTVV.

This clonotype was found many times. This sequence joins TRBV2 and TRBJ2-2; no reliable D call. Trimming stripped 7 bases from V and 2 bases from J, with 11 bases between. This CDR3 is built from 14 residues. The germline gives CDR1 SNHLY, CDR2 FYNNEI. CDR3: CASTLGRNTGELFF. CDR3 coding DNA: TGTGCCAGCACCCTGGGCCGCAACACCGGGGAGCTGTTTTTT.

The table lists this clonotype with many counts. The chain is built from TRBV4-1 and TRBJ2-7; possibly TRBD1 for D (5 bases). Germline assignment: CDR1 MGHRA and CDR2 YSYEKL. Trimming stripped 4 bases from V and 4 bases from J, with 20 bases between. The CDR3 spans 16 residues. As DNA, the CDR3 is TGCGCCAGCAGCCGCTGGGGCCCCCTTTCTTCTTACGAGCAGTACTTC. This gives the protein CASSRWGPLSSYEQYF.

The chain is built from TRBV10-3 and TRBJ2-7; possible D gene TRBD2, 5 bases. V lost 10 bases and J 1 base, leaving 17 bases between the germline ends. Germline CDR1 ENHRY, CDR2 SYGVKD. This CDR3 comprises 14 residues. CDR3 in amino acids: CASKKEGISYEQYF. As DNA, the CDR3 is TGTGCCAGCAAAAAAGAGGGAATATCCTACGAGCAGTACTTC.

As for this clonotype: Because it lacks the conserved phenylalanine or tryptophan at the end, this CDR3 is likely a read error. The rearrangement uses TRBV12-3 or TRBV12-4 and TRBJ1-2; no clear D gene. Trimming stripped 4 bases from V and 0 bases from J, with 6 bases between. This CDR3 region has 13 residues. The CDR3 here is CASSSRPNYGYTI. The CDR3 nucleotides are TGTGCCAGCAGTTCTCGCCCTAACTATGGCTACACCATC.

The V call is TRBV19, the J call TRBJ1-6, with D possibly TRBD1 on 5 matching bases. V lost 7 bases and J 9 bases, leaving 19 bases between the germline ends. The CDR3 has 15 amino acids. From germline, CDR1 is LNHDA and CDR2 SQIVND (reference sequence). The chain's CDR3 is CASTPRKFGGSPLHF. CDR3 nucleotide sequence: TGTGCCAGTACTCCCCGTAAGTTTGGGGGTTCACCCCTCCACTTT.

This clonotype has only a few counts. V usage is TRBV20-1 and J usage is TRBJ2-5, with 11 bases fitting TRBD2. This CDR3 comprises 15 residues. CDR1 DFQATT and CDR2 SNEGSKA come from the germline V gene (reference sequence). V shed 1 base, J shed 5 bases, and the junction held 6 bases outside the gene matches. The CDR3 spells CSARGIAGGRETQYF. DNA of the CDR3: TGCAGTGCTAGAGGAATAGCGGGAGGGCGTGAGACCCAGTACTTC.

The chain has TRBV15 and TRBJ1-6; D gene uncertain. Germline V gene lookup returns CDR1 LNHNV and CDR2 YYDKDF (reference sequence). The CDR3 is 17 residues long. V lost 1 base and J 7 bases, leaving 17 bases between the germline ends. CDR3: CATSRVTRALYNSPLHF. The CDR3 nucleotides read TGTGCCACCAGCAGAGTAACGAGAGCCCTTTACAATTCACCCCTCCACTTT. Supplemented by reference TRBV15 and TRBJ1-6, the full variable domain reads DAMVIQNPRYQVTQFGKPVTLSCSQTLNHNVMYWYQQKSSQAPKLLFHYYDKDFNNEADTPDNFQSRRPNTSFCFLDIRSPGLGDTAMYLCATSRVTRALYNSPLHFGNGTRLTVT.

The rearrangement links TRBV6-1 to TRBJ2-7; D unclear. V was shortened by 0 bases and J by 3 bases, with 9 bases between the two germline ends. The CDR3 runs to 14 residues. Per germline, CDR1 MNHNS and CDR2 SASEGT. DNA of the CDR3: TGTGCCAGCAGTGAAGCAGGCCTTTTCTACGAGCAGTACTTC. It is translated as CASSEAGLFYEQYF.

A remark on this clonotype: The junction does not match germline at one end; this may be a read error. The V and J genes are TRBV10-1 and TRBJ2-1; 7 bases match TRBD2. The CDR3 has 17 amino acids. CDR1 and CDR2 (germline): WNHNN, SYGVQD (reference sequence). CDR3 loop: CASSRRGTNGRLDEQFF. The CDR3 bases are TGCGCCAGCAGTCGCCGCGGGACTAACGGGAGGTTGGATGAGCAGTTCTTT.

This clonotype was recorded a few times. A read error may be the cause here, since a much bigger clone is one base away. The genes are TRBV2 and TRBJ2-1; D is perhaps TRBD2 (6 bases). The germline V gene has CDR1 SNHLY and CDR2 FYNNEI. This CDR3 is 17 amino acids long. Trimming pared 5 bases from V and 8 bases from J, leaving 25 bases between. The CDR3: CASSSEAGLWSHDEQFF. The CDR3 bases are TGTGCCAGCAGTTCCGAAGCCGGACTATGGTCGCACGATGAGCAGTTCTTC.